This TCR beta chain was recovered during a study of technical replicates of blood from several donors. V was trimmed by 0 bases and J by 0 bases, leaving 10 bases between them. Germline V lookup: CDR1 SGHDT, CDR2 YYEEEE. The CDR3 runs 16 residues. This table comes from immunoSEQ multiplex PCR, and its TCRdb copy is limited to in-frame clones, with some not included. The top ten clones hold 0.2% to 0.3% of a sample with 85,000 to 100,000 clones, 95% of them seen once. The sequence derives from a human donor in good health. The genes are TRBV5-6 and TRBJ2-1, with D maybe TRBD1 (6 bases). The specimen sequenced was T cells isolated from PBMCs. DNA for the CDR3: TGTGCCAGCAGCTTGGACAGGGAAGGCTCCTACAATGAGCAGTTCTTC. The encoded protein is CASSLDREGSYNEQFF. The full variable domain, rest sourced from reference TRBV5-6 and TRBJ2-1, is DAGVTQSPTHLIKTRGQQVTLRCSPKSGHDTVSWYQQALGQGPQFIFQYYEEEERQRGNFPDRFSGHQFPNYSSELNVNALLLGDSALYLCASSLDREGSYNEQFFGPGTRLTVL.